This T cell receptor (beta chain) was captured in a study of identical twins (dated by TCRdb to about 2016). Looking at the study overall: To test whether fetal clonotypes persist, this study deep-sequenced TCR alpha and beta repertoires from monozygotic twins, from unrelated adults of various ages, and from cord blood. Replicate twin experiments were performed at different times using different library preparation protocols to rule out contamination.

The paper's findings and limits, for the study overall: Because the same donors could not be followed over many years, the conclusions depended on cross-sectional statistical analysis. Compared with coincidental sharing between unrelated individuals, out-of-frame TCR alpha sequences shared between twins showed an excess of sequences with low generation probability. Abundant cord blood beta clonotypes had fewer insertions, young adult naive repertoires showed a similar but weaker trend, and memory repertoires showed no such trend. Invariant T cells such as MAIT and iNKT could partly confound zero-insertion analyses, though diverse VJ usage argued against this for most clonotypes. A weaker excess of twin sharing was found in beta out-of-frame sequences because the signal-to-noise ratio was lowered by fewer shared sequences. Recombination models systematically underestimated out-of-frame TCR alpha sharing in monozygotic twins but agreed with sharing between unrelated individuals.

On this clonotype: Which antigen it targets is not known. Base qualities are not at hand, and no much larger clone is one base apart.

The CDR3 holds 14 amino acids from the cysteine to the phenylalanine. Of all the DNA, just the CDR3 is kept, 42 bases in frame from base 1. CDR1 is given as LNHNV and CDR2 as YYDKDF, both from the germline V gene (reference sequence). Ends trimmed: V by 8 bases, J by 1 base; bases unmatched to a gene: 2. The library was produced with 5' RACE. The instrument was an Illumina HiSeq 2000. A universal primer binding site was introduced by template switching, and a unique molecular identifier was present in the final cDNA, enabling accurate counting of TCR cDNA molecules. First-strand cDNA for TCR alpha and beta chains was synthesized from specific primers in the conserved constant-segment region. To control for contamination, each cDNA library was double barcoded with a SMART-Mk sample barcode plus Illumina barcodes. TruSeq adapter sequences and Illumina sample barcodes were added in two successive PCR steps. The TCR alpha and beta cDNA libraries were sequenced on the Illumina HiSeq platform using custom primers. On the study's bioinformatics: MiGEC processed the raw reads to extract unique molecular identifiers, while MiXCR was used to determine the CDR3 positions. For each individual, recombination models were inferred using an EM algorithm with the repgenHMM and IGoR tools. Shared clonotype analysis was performed with the tcR package in R, normalizing sharing by the product of cloneset sizes. To study raw recombination free of thymic and clonal selection effects, out-of-frame nonproductive sequences were analyzed. In TCRdb, the public reads were trimmed at Q25 with fastp and aligned with MiXCR, with productive beta chains retained. Each entry is one CDR3 protein sequence, shown with its most common DNA and genes. The V and J calls were determined by TCRdb, not by the authors. In this sample the table shows 650,000 to 750,000 distinct CDR3 sequences, around 20% of which occur a single time. The ten largest clones add up to more than 4% of the sample.

Only healthy Caucasian donors were included. Three pairs of female monozygotic twins, all aged roughly 18 to 29 years, were included in the twin cohort. Peripheral blood mononuclear cells were used as the source from which RNA for TCR libraries was isolated. These data also featured in a second study, about T cells expressing NK-cell markers. That second publication adds: In sorted CD3+CD56+NKG2C+, CD3+CD56+NKG2C- and CD3+CD56-NKG2C+ T-cell subsets from several donors, TCR beta-chain repertoires were profiled. Among the eight sequenced donors, seven were HCMV-seropositive and one was HCMV-seronegative. To restrict sorting to alphabetaTCR-expressing T cells, an anti-gammadeltaTCR antibody was added in several experiments. In six donors, the dominant CD3+CD56+NKG2C+ clonotypes were among the top 10 CD8+ clonotypes and accounted for 1.0-7.0% of CD8+ T cells. Those dominant clonotypes were again the most abundant among CD3+CD56-NKG2C+ cells in a few donors, at roughly 25-65%. Whether the expanded NKG2C-expressing T cell clones were specific for HCMV antigens was left unclear. All eight donors whose samples were sequenced were randomly selected healthy volunteers, three of them men and five women. A commercial ELISA kit detecting HCMV-specific IgG in serum was used to determine HCMV serostatus. For roughly six donors, bulk peripheral blood T-cell repertoires were also sequenced from unsorted PBMC. Reads were demultiplexed and grouped by UMI with MIGEC, and clonotypes were assembled and quantified with MiTCR. Only TCR cDNA sequences supported by at least two reads were kept to exclude erroneous sequences. The tcR package was used for downstream repertoire analysis, with clonotypes matched between fractions based on CDR3 nucleotide sequence plus V segment. VDJmatch was used to annotate antigen specificity against VDJdb, with one amino acid substitution in CDR3 allowed.

The origin of this receptor is a woman under 30 in good health. The sequence is built from TRBV15 and TRBJ2-1, with 10 bases matching TRBD2. The sample comprised PBMCs. CDR3 protein: CATPSGGSYNEQFF. Here is the DNA: TGTGCCACCCCTAGCGGGGGATCCTACAATGAGCAGTTCTTC.